The rows below give T cell receptor beta chains drawn from one sample of a study of cytomegalovirus exposure and HLA in healthy donors. Generated by immunoSEQ multiplex PCR, the TCRdb table keeps only in-frame clones and is missing some. The sample comprises 90,000 to 140,000 clones, approximately 82% of which are singletons, and about 7.5% rests with the top ten. Sequencing was carried out using PBMCs. The receptors derive from a man aged 35-49 years in good health and CMV-seropositive. Each CDR3 is given with its conserved first and last residue. A D gene is named only where the DNA matches it firmly. Clone size is shown for a subset of rows, as once, few, many or a class of expanded clone.

d_call j_call v_call clone_size cdr3_nt cdr3_aa
- TRBJ2-1 TRBV15 - TGTGCCACCAGCAGAGTCTCAGGGTACAATGAGCAGTTCTTC CATSRVSGYNEQFF
- TRBJ1-3 TRBV4-3 once TGCGCCAGCAGCCAAGACAGGGTCGGAGGAAACACCATATATTTT CASSQDRVGGNTIYF
- TRBJ2-2 TRBV5-6 - TGTGCCAGCAGCAGGCGTGGCCAATCGGGCACCGGGGAGCTGTTTTTT CASSRRGQSGTGELFF
TRBD2 TRBJ2-1 TRBV6-6 - TGTGCCAGCAGTCCGATAGCGGGGGGCGGTCATGAGCAGTTCTTC CASSPIAGGGHEQFF
- TRBJ2-2 TRBV4-2 few TGTGCCAGCAGCGTTTCCGGCGGGGCGGTCACCGGGGAGCTGTTTTTT CASSVSGGAVTGELFF
- TRBJ2-7 TRBV4-3 - TGCGCCAGCAGCCAGGAACTAGCACGGGAGCAGTACTTC CASSQELAREQYF
- TRBJ1-2 TRBV5-1 - TGCGCCAGCAGCTTGGCGGGAGGGATAGGTGGCTACACCTTC CASSLAGGIGGYTF
- TRBJ1-1 TRBV6-6 - TGTGCCAGCAGTTCCGGTAGAGGGAACACTGAAGCTTTCTTT CASSSGRGNTEAFF
- TRBJ1-1 TRBV7-2 - TGTGCCAGCAGCCAGCAGCCAGGCCGGAACACTGAAGCTTTCTTT CASSQQPGRNTEAFF
TRBD1 TRBJ1-3 TRBV10-3 few TGTGCCATCAGGGACAGGGGCCCTGGAAACACCATATATTTT CAIRDRGPGNTIYF
TRBD2 TRBJ2-1 TRBV7-2 once TGTGCCAGCAGCCAAACTAGCGGACCCTACAATGAGCAGTTCTTC CASSQTSGPYNEQFF
TRBD2 TRBJ2-7 TRBV28 - TGTGCCAGCAGTTTCCGACTAGCGGGAGGCTACGAGCAGTACTTC CASSFRLAGGYEQYF
TRBD1 TRBJ2-1 TRBV4-1 - TGCGCCAGCAGCCATGCCGACAGGGGTAATGAGCAGTTCTTC CASSHADRGNEQFF
- TRBJ2-2 TRBV11-2 - TGTGCCAGCAGCTTATACAGCGGCCTCCCACCTTCGAGCACCGGGGAGCTGTTTTTT CASSLYSGLPPSSTGELFF
TRBD1 TRBJ1-1 TRBV7-2 - TGTGCCAGCAGCTTAGGGGCCAGGGGGAGGAACACTGAAGCTTTCTTT CASSLGARGRNTEAFF
- TRBJ2-2 TRBV15 - TGTGCCACCAAACGGGAGAACACCGGGGAGCTGTTTTTT CATKRENTGELFF
TRBD1 TRBJ2-7 TRBV28 - TGTGCCAGCAGTACCTCGGGACAGGGTATGTACGAGCAGTACTTC CASSTSGQGMYEQYF
TRBD1 TRBJ1-3 TRBV4-3 few TGCGCCAGCAGCCAAGATACAGGGGAAGGAAACACCATATATTTT CASSQDTGEGNTIYF
- TRBJ2-6 TRBV5-6 few TGTGCCAGCAGCCCGACCGGGGCTGGGGCCAACGTCCTGACTTTC CASSPTGAGANVLTF
TRBD1 TRBJ1-4 TRBV6-6 - TGTGCCAGCAGCTCCGACAGGGAAAGGAATGAAAAACTGTTTTTT CASSSDRERNEKLFF
TRBD1 TRBJ2-7 TRBV11-2 - TGTGCCAGCAGCTGGACACAGGGGGCTAGATCCTACGAGCAGTACTTC CASSWTQGARSYEQYF
TRBD1 TRBJ1-5 TRBV4-2 - TGTGCCAGCAGCCAACCGGCAGGGGGGACCAGCAATCAGCCCCAGCATTTT CASSQPAGGTSNQPQHF
TRBD2 TRBJ2-3 TRBV4-3 - TGCGCCAGCAGCCTTCTAGCGGGGGGGGGAGATACGCAGTATTTT CASSLLAGGGDTQYF
- TRBJ1-5 TRBV30 few TGTGCCTGGGGCGGTGGGGGGAATCAGCCCCAGCATTTT CAWGGGGNQPQHF
TRBD2 TRBJ2-2 TRBV4-3 - TGCGCCAGCAGCCAAGATCCGGCGGGAGAGGACACCGGGGAGCTGTTTTTT CASSQDPAGEDTGELFF
- TRBJ2-5 TRBV5-8 - TGTGCCAGCAGCTCCCACTTTGGGCAGGGCCTCCAAGAGACCCAGTACTTC CASSSHFGQGLQETQYF
TRBD1 TRBJ1-5 TRBV2 - TGTGCCAGCAGGGAACAGGGGGCCCTCAATCAGCCCCAGCATTTT CASREQGALNQPQHF
TRBD1 TRBJ2-5 TRBV4-1 - TGCGCCAGCAGCCCCTGGACAGGGGAGACCCAGTACTTC CASSPWTGETQYF
- TRBJ1-2 TRBV7-9 - TGTGCCAGCGGAAGGGGGTATGGCTACACCTTC CASGRGYGYTF
- TRBJ2-6 TRBV7-9 - TGTGCCAGCAACGCCTACCTCGGGGCCAACGTCCTGACTTTC CASNAYLGANVLTF
- TRBJ2-7 TRBV5-6 - TGTGCCAGCAGCTTTCGGAGCTACGAGCAGTACTTC CASSFRSYEQYF
- TRBJ2-7 TRBV28 - TGTGCCAGCAGTCCCCGTGGGGGCGAGCAGTACTTC CASSPRGGEQYF
- TRBJ1-6 TRBV2 - TGTGCCAGCAGGGACGGGGGTAATTCACCCCTCCACTTT CASRDGGNSPLHF
- TRBJ2-7 TRBV11-2 - TGTGCCAGCAGCTCCCTCCTATACGAGCAGTACTTC CASSSLLYEQYF
TRBD1 TRBJ2-1 TRBV7-9 - TGTGCCAGCAGCTTCGGGACAGGATTCAATGAGCAGTTCTTC CASSFGTGFNEQFF
- TRBJ2-4 TRBV7-2 - TGTGCCAGCAGGGGAGGGGGGGCGAGCAAAATTCAGTACTTC CASRGGGASKIQYF
TRBD2 TRBJ2-2 TRBV6-1 - TGTGCCAGCAGTGAAGGATGGGGGGGGGCGAACACCGGGGAGCTGTTTTTT CASSEGWGGANTGELFF
TRBD1 TRBJ1-2 TRBV4-2 - TGTGCCAGCAGCCTGGACAGGAAAGGATCCTATGGCTACACCTTC CASSLDRKGSYGYTF
TRBD1 TRBJ1-1 TRBV30 - TGTGCCTGGAGCACAGAGGGGGCCACTGAAGCTTTCTTT CAWSTEGATEAFF
TRBD2 TRBJ2-2 TRBV6-6 - TGTGCCAGCAGGGGGACTAGCGGGGGGGACACCGGGGAGCTGTTTTTT CASRGTSGGDTGELFF
TRBD1 TRBJ2-7 TRBV6-5 medium-sized TGTGCCAGCAGTTCGATGGGGGCAGGGGGCCCCGGGCAGTACTTC CASSSMGAGGPGQYF
- TRBJ2-7 TRBV11-2 once TGTGCCAGCAGCTTAGATGCTGGGGGGATTTACGAGCAGTACTTC CASSLDAGGIYEQYF
- TRBJ2-1 TRBV7-8 - TGTGCCAGCAGCCTACCACTCGGCCTAGGCAGCTACAATGAGCAGTTCTTC CASSLPLGLGSYNEQFF
TRBD1 TRBJ1-2 TRBV2 - TGTGCCAGCAGCGACCAGGGACAGGGGGCGCCGGGCTACACCTTC CASSDQGQGAPGYTF
- TRBJ1-6 TRBV5-4 - TGTGCCAGCAGCTTGGACAGATCGGTTTCACCCCTCCACTTT CASSLDRSVSPLHF